This T cell receptor beta chain came from a study of cytomegalovirus exposure and HLA in healthy donors. Across the study: There were roughly 110 million unique TCR beta sequences, drawn from 150 million to 200 million T cells, in an earlier analysis. Whole-study findings and limits: Immune exposure data for these donors was limited to CMV serostatus. Among the sequence variants, a highly shared cluster was likely an artifact of sequencing.

As to this clone: Its matching antigen is unknown.

With 4 bases clipped from V and 8 bases from J, the junction kept 9 bases outside the gene matches. This CDR3 region has 15 residues. Per the germline V gene, CDR1 is SGDLS and CDR2 is YYNGEE. PCR was performed using 60 Vbeta and 13 Jbeta primers. Measured with immunoSEQ multiplex PCR; TCRdb has only the in-frame clones, and not every one. Here the sample table reports 100,000 to 150,000 clones. This receptor was identified in a man aged 18 to 35 in good health and CMV-seronegative. The rearrangement uses TRBV9 and TRBJ1-6, with 7 bases matching TRBD1. The sequencing input was PBMCs. The CDR3 spells CASSPNQGEDSPLHF. CDR3 nucleotide sequence: TGTGCCAGCAGCCCCAATCAGGGGGAGGATTCACCCCTCCACTTT. Full variable domain (outside the CDR3, taken from reference TRBV9 and TRBJ1-6): DSGVTQTPKHLITATGQRVTLRCSPRSGDLSVYWYQQSLDQGLQFLIQYYNGEERAKGNILERFSAQQFPDLHSELNLSSLELGDSALYFCASSPNQGEDSPLHFGNGTRLTVT.